The 3 T cell receptor beta chains presented below share a single source sample, sequenced in a study of T cell repertoires in cytomegalovirus infection. TCRdb re-called the reads with MiXCR, one entry per CDR3 protein. The sample holds 750,000 to 950,000 distinct CDR3 sequences, roughly 29% seen once. For these receptors, no antigen is known. The material was cultured CD8+ T cells from PBMCs, obtained from culture after CMV antigen stimulation. The receptor set was obtained from a human donor in good health (CMV status not recorded). Some clones in this sample may be carry-over from other donors' samples.

This clonotype has more than one count but fewer than ten. This rearrangement joins TRBV9 to TRBJ2-3, with 9 nucleotides matching TRBD1. The CDR3 is 19 amino acids. Trimming took 0 bases from V and 3 from J; bases not matched to a gene: 14. Germline assignment: CDR1 SGDLS and CDR2 YYNGEE. The CDR3 DNA is TGTGCCAGCAGCGTAGACATTCTTCCACAGGGGGCGCGGACAGATACGCAGTATTTT. Encoded protein: CASSVDILPQGARTDTQYF. Full variable domain (remainder filled in from reference TRBV9 and TRBJ2-3): DSGVTQTPKHLITATGQRVTLRCSPRSGDLSVYWYQQSLDQGLQFLIQYYNGEERAKGNILERFSAQQFPDLHSELNLSSLELGDSALYFCASSVDILPQGARTDTQYFGPGTRLTVL.

This clonotype has at least ten counts. The rearrangement joins TRBV7-2 to TRBJ2-3, with unresolved D. There are 14 residues in the CDR3. Germline V CDR1 and CDR2: SGHTA, FQGNSA. V was shortened by 4 bases and J by 7 bases, with 15 bases between the two germline ends. The CDR3 sequence is CASSYIFESNTQYF. The CDR3 DNA reads TGTGCCAGCAGCTACATATTCGAGTCGAATACGCAGTATTTT.

The chain couples TRBV13 to TRBJ2-2; 9 bases match TRBD2. Per germline, CDR1 PRHDT and CDR2 FYEKMQ (reference sequence). Trimming cost V 0 bases and J 5 bases; bases outside gene matches: 10. The CDR3 spans 18 residues. The DNA for the CDR3 is TGTGCCAGCAGCTTAGGCAGACGTCTAGCGGGGAGTACCGGGGAGCTGTTTTTT. Protein: CASSLGRRLAGSTGELFF.